This T cell receptor beta chain was sequenced for a study of OX40 agonist ivuxolimab in advanced cancers. Study information: Each patient was given ivuxolimab into a vein every 2 weeks, at 0.01 to 10 mg/kg.

In germline, CDR1 is LNHDA, CDR2 SQIVND (reference sequence). Unmatched junction bases numbered 11, after V lost 3 bases and J lost 4 bases. CDR3 length: 16 residues. Measured with immunoSEQ multiplex PCR; TCRdb has only the in-frame clones, and not every one. The repertoire holds fewer than 100,000 clones, with about 86% as singletons. The specimen comprised CD4+ or CD8+ T cells sorted from blood, sampled in a trial of the OX40 agonist ivuxolimab. This chain links TRBV19 with TRBJ2-5; TRBD2 agrees at 7 bases. The clonotype originates from an adult with an advanced solid tumor such as melanoma, head and neck, liver or kidney cancer. In nucleotides, the CDR3 is TGTGCCAGTAGTATCTCAGACCGGACTAGTGCAGAGACCCAGTACTTC. Its translation is CASSISDRTSAETQYF. The full variable domain, in which reference TRBV19 and TRBJ2-5 provide the parts outside the CDR3, is DGGITQSPKYLFRKEGQNVTLSCEQNLNHDAMYWYRQDPGQGLRLIYYSQIVNDFQKGDIAEGYSVSREKKESFPLTVTSAQKNPTAFYLCASSISDRTSAETQYFGPGTRLLVL.